These 24 T cell receptor beta chains were all obtained from the same sample, sequenced in a study of blood T cells in healthy people across ages. Primed by a sample-barcoded 5' primer and a J-beta primer mix, a second PCR proceeded for about 7 to 12 cycles. MiXCR was run by TCRdb on the 5' RACE reads, yielding one entry per CDR3 protein. In the table there are hundreds of thousands of distinct CDR3 sequences, approximately 31% of which are singletons. Sequencing was done on a sample of blood. The receptors here all came from a woman older than 75 in good health.

This clonotype showed up many times. V usage is TRBV7-9 and J usage is TRBJ1-2; D uncertain. The germline V gene has CDR1 SEHNR and CDR2 FQNEAQ (reference sequence). The CDR3 extends over 14 amino acids. V dropped 1 base and J dropped 8 bases, with 14 bases sitting between them. The chain's CDR3 is CASSLGRTWEGYTF. CDR3 coding DNA: TGTGCCAGCAGCTTAGGGAGGACCTGGGAGGGCTACACCTTC.

As regards this clonotype: This sequence may be a read error, since a much larger clone differs from it by one base. The V and J genes are TRBV28 and TRBJ2-7; maybe TRBD1 (5 bases). Germline CDR1 is MDHEN and CDR2 is SYDVKM. CDR3 size: 12 residues. Trimming removed 8 bases at V and 4 bases at J, with 12 bases between. The CDR3, as DNA: TGTGCCAGCTTCGGCAGGGTGTACGAGCAGTACTTC. Encoded protein: CASFGRVYEQYF.

Comment on this clonotype: A much larger clone differs by one base, so this may be a read error. The chain is built from TRBV6-2 or TRBV6-3 and TRBJ2-7; D is unresolved. Trimming removed 1 base at V and 12 bases at J, with 22 bases between. This CDR3 comprises 15 residues. Germline lookup yields CDR1 MNHEY and CDR2 SVGEGT. This CDR3 is CASSYYRGNANIRYF. CDR3 bases: TGTGCCAGCAGTTACTATCGCGGTAACGCAAACATTCGGTACTTC.

About this clonotype: A much larger clonotype is one base distant, so this may be a read error. CDR3 sequence: CASTNRGTGYGYTF. In DNA, the CDR3 is TGTGCCAGCACCAATAGGGGGACAGGCTATGGCTACACCTTC. The J gene is TRBJ1-2, the V gene TRBV7-2; TRBD1 aligns across 8 bases. The germline V gene encodes CDR1 SGHTA and CDR2 FQGNSA. J was trimmed by 4 bases and V by 7 bases; bases with no gene match: 8. This CDR3 contains 14 residues.

This clonotype came up a few times. This sequence joins TRBV20-1 and TRBJ2-5; TRBD2 matches 11 bases. Germline CDR1 DFQATT, CDR2 SNEGSKA (reference sequence). V gave up 5 bases and J gave up 4 bases; unmatched junction bases: 12. The CDR3 has 16 amino acids. The CDR3 sequence: CSASYSGGARRETQYF. CDR3 nucleotides: TGCAGTGCTTCCTATAGCGGGGGGGCCCGGAGAGAGACCCAGTACTTC.

As to this clonotype: At one of its ends the junction is not consistent with the germline gene, which may arise from a read error. The V and J genes are TRBV20-1 and TRBJ1-1; the match to TRBD1 covers 9 bases. The length of the CDR3 is 12 residues. Germline V CDR1 and CDR2: DFQATT, SNEGSKA (reference sequence). CDR3 nucleotides: TGCGGTGCTAGTTCACAGGGGGCAGGTGCTTTCTTT. Amino acids: CGASSQGAGAFF.

The chain has TRBV5-1 and TRBJ2-5; 11 bases match TRBD2. Germline CDR1 is SGHRS and CDR2 is YFSETQ. This CDR3 contains 15 residues. The junction had 3 bases not matched to a gene; V was cut back by 3 bases and J by 2 bases. CDR3 sequence reads: CASSWGLAEQETQYF. Written as DNA, the CDR3 is TGCGCCAGCAGCTGGGGACTAGCGGAACAAGAGACCCAGTACTTC.

The V and J genes are TRBV20-1 and TRBJ1-5; D unclear. Germline V lookup: CDR1 DFQATT, CDR2 SNEGSKA (reference sequence). Trimming shortened V by 5 bases and J by 0 bases, and 11 bases separated the two germline ends. The CDR3 is 14 residues long. The CDR3 reads CSAGEENSNQPQHF. The CDR3, as DNA: TGCAGTGCTGGGGAGGAGAATAGCAATCAGCCCCAGCATTTT.

This chain joins TRBV20-1 and TRBJ1-2, with 9 bases identical to TRBD1. CDR3 length: 16 residues. Germline V CDR1 and CDR2: DFQATT, SNEGSKA (reference sequence). The ends lost 2 bases at V and 2 bases at J; junction bases unmatched: 9. The CDR3 is CSARTRGTGSNYGYTF. CDR3 nucleotides: TGCAGTGCTAGAACCAGGGGGACAGGGTCGAACTATGGCTACACCTTC.

The chain has TRBV5-1 and TRBJ2-1; D is unresolved. V was pared by 0 bases and J by 3 bases, with 10 bases between. Germline CDR1 is SGHRS and CDR2 is YFSETQ. The CDR3 is 15 amino acids. Here the CDR3 DNA reads TGCGCCAGCAGCTTGGCTTCAGGATTCTACAATGAGCAGTTCTTC. This translates into CASSLASGFYNEQFF. The whole variable domain, filled in from reference TRBV5-1 and TRBJ2-1, reads KAGVTQTPRYLIKTRGQQVTLSCSPISGHRSVSWYQQTPGQGLQFLFEYFSETQRNKGNFPGRFSGRQFSNSRSEMNVSTLELGDSALYLCASSLASGFYNEQFFGPGTRLTVL.

The V call is TRBV7-8, the J call TRBJ2-2; 14 bases fit TRBD2. CDR1 is SGHVS, CDR2 FQNEAQ, per germline. The CDR3 sequence is 18 residues long. V was clipped by 8 bases and J by 5 bases; unmatched bases: 13. The chain's CDR3 is CASGVMTSGGAYTGELFF. CDR3 DNA sequence: TGTGCCAGCGGCGTGATGACTAGCGGGGGGGCATATACCGGGGAGCTGTTTTTT.

This sequence joins TRBV7-2 and TRBJ2-7, with 11 positions matching TRBD2. The CDR3 length is 16 residues. Trimming took 4 bases from V and 6 from J; bases not matched to a gene: 11. Germline V gives CDR1 SGHTA, CDR2 FQGNSA. The CDR3 loop is CASSYPTSGGTVEQYF. The CDR3, as DNA: TGTGCCAGCAGCTACCCCACTAGCGGGGGAACCGTCGAGCAGTACTTC.

V gene TRBV7-9 combines with J gene TRBJ2-5; D possibly matches TRBD1 or TRBD2 (7 bases each). CDR1 is SEHNR, CDR2 FQNEAQ, per germline (reference sequence). The CDR3 has 15 amino acids. Trimming pared 4 bases from V and 5 bases from J, leaving 17 bases between. Written as DNA, the CDR3 is TGTGCCAGCAGCTCCGTGACAGGGAGGGACGAGACCCAGTACTTC. It codes for CASSSVTGRDETQYF. Combining the CDR3 with reference TRBV7-9 and TRBJ2-5 gives the whole variable domain DTGVSQNPRHKITKRGQNVTFRCDPISEHNRLYWYRQTLGQGPEFLTYFQNEAQLEKSRLLSDRFSAERPKGSFSTLEIQRTEQGDSAMYLCASSSVTGRDETQYFGPGTRLLVL.

This clonotype appeared many times. V gene TRBV9 combines with J gene TRBJ2-3; a possible D gene is TRBD1 (6 bases). Per germline, CDR1 SGDLS and CDR2 YYNGEE. Trimming left V 1 base short and J 0 bases short, with 12 bases between. CDR3 length: 16 amino acids. The CDR3 DNA follows: TGTGCCAGCAGCGTACGAGTAGGGGGAAGCACAGATACGCAGTATTTT. This gives the protein CASSVRVGGSTDTQYF.

In regard to this clonotype: A much larger clonotype is one base distant, so this may be a read error. The rearrangement uses TRBV6-2 or TRBV6-3 and TRBJ2-1, with D maybe TRBD2 (6 bases). The germline V gene encodes CDR1 MNHEY and CDR2 SVGEGT. The CDR3 covers 13 residues. Trimming removed 6 bases at V and 15 bases at J, with 21 bases between. CDR3 sequence reads: CASSDTGRPGGFF. CDR3 DNA sequence: TGTGCCAGCAGCGATACCGGACGCCCCGGGGGGTTCTTC.

The rearrangement links TRBV4-2 to TRBJ2-1; a possible D gene is TRBD2 (5 bases). The CDR3 covers 18 residues. V lost 6 bases and J lost 0, with 21 bases in between. Germline V gene sequence: CDR1 LGHNA, CDR2 YNFKEQ. CDR3 residues: CASSRQAVAERSYNEQFF. The CDR3 nucleotides read TGTGCCAGCAGTCGACAAGCGGTGGCAGAACGCTCCTACAATGAGCAGTTCTTC.

Comment on this clonotype: A much larger clone lies one base from this, so it may be a read error. J is TRBJ2-6 and V is TRBV27; 8 bases agree with TRBD1. This CDR3 comprises 15 residues. Germline V gene lookup returns CDR1 MNHEY and CDR2 SMNVEV (reference sequence). The CDR3 DNA reads TGTACCAGCAGTTCACAGGGGGTTGGGGCCAACGTCCTGACTTTC. Translation gives CTSSSQGVGANVLTF.

This clonotype was recorded at least ten times. The J gene is TRBJ2-5, the V gene TRBV29-1, with unresolved D. The CDR3 has 12 residues. Germline V gives CDR1 SQVTM, CDR2 ANQGSEA. V lost 3 bases, J lost 4 bases, and 9 bases lay in between. CDR3 protein: CSVDVSRETQYF. Written as DNA, the CDR3 is TGCAGCGTTGACGTGTCCCGAGAGACCCAGTACTTC.

This clonotype was seen a single time. Compared with germline, one end of the junction differs, possibly owing to a read error. This chain connects TRBV12-3 or TRBV12-4 to TRBJ2-3; D remains ambiguous. The CDR3 has 17 amino acids. CDR3 coding DNA: TGTGCCAGCAGACCGTTAGTTGGCGGAGCCTACACAGATGCGCAATATTTT. This codes for CASRPLVGGAYTDAQYF.

Only a few counts were recorded for this clonotype. This rearrangement joins TRBV30 to TRBJ1-5; TRBD1 matches at 8 bases. The CDR3 length is 16 residues. Per the germline V gene, CDR1 is GTSNPN and CDR2 is SVGIG (reference sequence). V lost 5 bases to trimming and J lost 2 bases; unmatched junction nucleotides: 11. This CDR3 is CAWGPAGGRGNQPQHF. The CDR3 DNA is TGTGCCTGGGGGCCGGCAGGGGGCCGGGGCAATCAGCCCCAGCATTTT.

This clonotype was detected only a few times. V is TRBV25-1 and J is TRBJ1-1; D remains ambiguous. The germline gives CDR1 MGHDK, CDR2 SYGVNS. V gave up 0 bases and J gave up 5 bases, with 7 bases separating them. CDR3 length: 13 amino acids. CDR3 nucleotide sequence: TGTGCCAGCAGTGAATACGGGGTTACTGAAGCTTTCTTT. Its protein product is CASSEYGVTEAFF.

In this sample, this clonotype turned up a few times. The V and J genes are TRBV7-3 and TRBJ2-3, with D tentatively TRBD1 or TRBD2 (5 bases each). CDR3 length: 13 amino acids. The germline V gene encodes CDR1 SGHTA and CDR2 FQGTGA. Trimming took off 5 bases at V and 6 bases at J, with 12 bases between the two ends. CDR3 DNA: TGTGCCAGCAGCCCCGGGACGGGGGATACGCAGTATTTT. It yields the protein CASSPGTGDTQYF.

As concerns this clonotype: A much bigger clone sits one base away, suggesting this may be a read error. Since the CDR3 does not end with the conserved phenylalanine or tryptophan, this likely comes from a read error. The J gene is TRBJ2-3, the V gene TRBV19, with D perhaps TRBD1 (6 bases). The CDR3 is 12 residues long. Germline V gene sequence: CDR1 LNHDA, CDR2 SQIVND (reference sequence). With 3 bases removed from V and 8 bases from J, the gap between germline ends came to 9 bases. The CDR3 is CASSIRGGTQYI. DNA for the CDR3: TGTGCCAGTAGTATTCGAGGGGGTACGCAGTATATT.

This clonotype has ten or more counts. The chain carries TRBV12-3 or TRBV12-4 and TRBJ1-6, with D tentatively TRBD1 (6 bases). V was trimmed by 3 bases and J by 7 bases, leaving 16 bases between them. This CDR3 is 16 amino acids long. DNA for the CDR3: TGTGCCAGCAGTTTGAGGGCAGGGGCAAGAAATTCACCCCTCCACTTT. Translating it yields CASSLRAGARNSPLHF.